A selection of T cell receptor beta chains follows, all from one sample in a study of shared clonotypes between healthy human individuals. The assay was immunoSEQ multiplex PCR, and TCRdb's table has in-frame clones only and misses some. Here the sample spans about 2,500,000 clones, more than 80% being singletons. The source material was naive CD4+ T cells sorted from blood. The receptors were gathered from a man aged 18 to 29 in good health. Each CDR3 is given with its conserved first and last residue. The D gene is left open where the match is weak. Expanded clones are given a class, and other clones once, few, many or no size at all.

CASLTSMTWDGGSFGNTIYF	TGTGCCAGCCTCACCTCCATGACTTGGGACGGTGGGTCGTTTGGAAACACCATATATTTT	TRBV18	-	-	TRBJ1-3
CAWSSDRVGETQYF	TGTGCCTGGAGTAGTGACAGAGTCGGAGAGACCCAGTACTTC	TRBV30	-	-	TRBJ2-5
CASSLGTASTPLHF	TGTGCCAGCAGCTTAGGGACAGCATCGACACCCCTCCACTTT	TRBV7-2	-	-	TRBJ1-6
CASSQGSVSQREFF	TGTGCCAGCAGCCAAGGGTCTGTGTCCCAAAGGGAGTTCTTC	TRBV14	-	-	TRBJ2-1
CASSYMGGNNEQYF	TGTGCCAGCAGTTACATGGGAGGTAACAACGAGCAGTACTTC	TRBV6-5	-	-	TRBJ2-7
CASSRASGAYEQYF	TGTGCCAGCAGTAGGGCTAGCGGAGCCTACGAGCAGTACTTC	TRBV27	TRBD2	-	TRBJ2-7
CASREGDRAGKLFF	TGTGCCAGCAGGGAAGGAGACCGCGCGGGAAAACTGTTTTTT	TRBV28	-	-	TRBJ1-4
CASRMGQGVVNEQFF	TGTGCCAGCAGAATGGGACAGGGCGTTGTCAATGAGCAGTTCTTC	TRBV27	TRBD1	-	TRBJ2-1
CASSSLIRTRDSPLHF	TGTGCCAGCAGTTCCCTCATTAGGACACGAGATTCACCCCTCCACTTT	TRBV6-5	-	once	TRBJ1-6
CASSVDAGGNSPLHF	TGTGCCAGCAGTGTGGACGCGGGAGGCAATTCACCCCTCCACTTT	TRBV2	-	few	TRBJ1-6
CASRFSGPAETQYF	TGTGCCAGCAGATTCAGCGGGCCGGCAGAGACCCAGTACTTC	TRBV6-1	-	-	TRBJ2-5
CASSEALRGGRASTEAFF	TGTGCCAGCAGTGAAGCGCTCCGGGGGGGGCGCGCGAGCACTGAAGCTTTCTTT	TRBV6-1	-	once	TRBJ1-1
CASSSSDRGRDQPQHF	TGTGCCAGCAGTTCCTCAGACAGGGGTAGGGATCAGCCCCAGCATTTT	TRBV27	TRBD1	-	TRBJ1-5
CASSFFEDQQFF	TGTGCCAGCAGCTTTTTTGAGGATCAGCAGTTCTTC	TRBV11-3	-	-	TRBJ2-1
CASSLTSGFKDTQYF	TGTGCCAGCAGCCTGACTAGCGGTTTTAAAGATACGCAGTATTTT	TRBV9	TRBD2	-	TRBJ2-3
CASRRGAGTDTQYF	TGTGCCAGCAGGAGAGGGGCGGGTACAGATACGCAGTATTTT	TRBV2	-	-	TRBJ2-3
CASSVDGETQYF	TGTGCCAGCAGCGTAGATGGTGAGACCCAGTACTTC	TRBV9	-	-	TRBJ2-5
CASSAGRNYGYTF	TGTGCCAGCAGTGCTGGACGGAACTATGGCTACACCTTC	TRBV2	-	-	TRBJ1-2
CASSYSRIYEQYF	TGTGCCAGCAGTTACTCCCGCATCTACGAGCAGTACTTC	TRBV6-5	-	-	TRBJ2-7
CASSREGAGNQPQHF	TGCGCCAGCAGCCGAGAGGGGGCGGGCAATCAGCCCCAGCATTTT	TRBV5-1	TRBD1	-	TRBJ1-5
CAWSPAGAAFF	TGTGCCTGGAGTCCCGCAGGGGCGGCTTTCTTT	TRBV30	-	few	TRBJ1-1
CASSILLAGVRGQETQYF	TGTGCCAGTAGTATTCTACTAGCGGGAGTAAGGGGCCAAGAGACCCAGTACTTC	TRBV19	TRBD2	-	TRBJ2-5
CASSLAGLRNTIYF	TGTGCCAGCAGCTTAGCAGGGCTCCGTAACACCATATATTTT	TRBV7-9	-	-	TRBJ1-3
CASSQPDFQETQYF	TGTGCCAGCAGCCAACCCGACTTCCAAGAGACCCAGTACTTC	TRBV11-2	-	-	TRBJ2-5
CASREDRGRFNEQFF	TGTGCCAGTAGAGAAGACAGGGGGCGGTTCAATGAGCAGTTCTTC	TRBV19	TRBD1	-	TRBJ2-1
CASSLKGPSEKLFF	TGCGCCAGCAGCCTAAAAGGACCGAGTGAAAAACTGTTTTTT	TRBV4-1	-	-	TRBJ1-4
CASSLASGPKNEQFF	TGCGCCAGCAGCTTGGCCTCCGGACCGAAGAATGAGCAGTTCTTC	TRBV5-1	-	-	TRBJ2-1
CAWSVIGNSPLHF	TGTGCCTGGAGTGTAATAGGAAATTCACCCCTCCACTTT	TRBV30	-	-	TRBJ1-6
CASSPPAPSPLHF	TGTGCCAGCAGCCCCCCGGCCCCATCACCCCTCCACTTT	TRBV6-6	-	-	TRBJ1-6
CASSFSETDTQYF	TGTGCCAGCAGCTTTTCAGAGACAGATACGCAGTATTTT	TRBV7-6	-	-	TRBJ2-3
CASSLTRGRYEQYF	TGTGCCAGCAGTTTAACGCGGGGTCGGTACGAGCAGTACTTC	TRBV27	-	few	TRBJ2-7
CASSLMGSPYEQYF	TGTGCCAGCAGCTTGATGGGGAGTCCCTACGAGCAGTACTTC	TRBV5-4	-	-	TRBJ2-7
CASSLSGGAYNEQFF	TGCGCCAGCAGCTTGAGCGGGGGGGCGTACAATGAGCAGTTCTTC	TRBV5-1	TRBD2	-	TRBJ2-1
CASRGGIHYGYTF	TGTGCCAGTAGGGGTGGGATCCACTATGGCTACACCTTC	TRBV19	-	few	TRBJ1-2
CASSVGVSNEKLFF	TGTGCCAGCAGTGTAGGAGTTTCTAATGAAAAACTGTTTTTT	TRBV2	-	-	TRBJ1-4
CASSPPISSYNEQFF	TGTGCCAGCTCACCACCCATCTCCTCCTACAATGAGCAGTTCTTC	TRBV18	-	-	TRBJ2-1
CASSIPGGSYGYTF	TGTGCCAGTAGTATCCCGGGGGGAAGCTATGGCTACACCTTC	TRBV19	-	-	TRBJ1-2
CASRVRGQDSNQPQHF	TGTGCCTCCAGGGTCCGTGGACAGGACAGCAATCAGCCCCAGCATTTT	TRBV6-6	TRBD1	-	TRBJ1-5
CASTSGSSVYEQYF	TGTGCCTCAACTAGCGGGAGTTCAGTCTACGAGCAGTACTTC	TRBV30	TRBD2	-	TRBJ2-7
CAISGEPGLETQYF	TGTGCCATCAGTGGGGAGCCAGGGTTGGAGACCCAGTACTTC	TRBV10-3	-	-	TRBJ2-5
CASSLGTGGLPEQFF	TGTGCCAGCAGTCTAGGTACAGGGGGCCTACCCGAGCAGTTCTTC	TRBV28	TRBD1	-	TRBJ2-1